Listed below are T cell receptor beta chains from one sample, sequenced in a study of vaccination effects on CD4 cells after COVID-19. What these receptors recognize is not known. The table came from immunoSEQ multiplex PCR; TCRdb's copy has only in-frame clones and leaves some out. The sample has about 8,100 clones; around 74% are singletons. The source was CD4+ T cells from PBMCs cultured with HCoV-229E spike peptides, collected before COVID-19 vaccination. Every receptor here comes from a human donor who received a COVID-19 vaccine. Each CDR3 is given with its conserved first and last residue. Each record gives: J gene, D gene, V gene, clone size, CDR3 DNA, CDR3 protein. D genes are given only for firm matches. Not all rows give a size; the values are once, few, many and, for expanded clones, a class.

j_call: TRBJ1-1
d_call: -
v_call: TRBV21-1
clone_size: -
cdr3_nt: TGTGCCAGCAGCAAAGTAGGGATAATGAACACTGAAGCTTTCTTT
cdr3_aa: CASSKVGIMNTEAFF

j_call: TRBJ2-7
d_call: -
v_call: TRBV3-1/TRBV3-2
clone_size: -
cdr3_nt: TGTGCCAGCAGCCAAAGCTACGGGGGACCGTCCTACGAGCAGTACTTC
cdr3_aa: CASSQSYGGPSYEQYF

j_call: TRBJ1-4
d_call: TRBD1
v_call: TRBV6-5
clone_size: -
cdr3_nt: TGTGCCAGCAGTTACTCAGGGACAGGGGGCAATGAAAAACTGTTTTTT
cdr3_aa: CASSYSGTGGNEKLFF

j_call: TRBJ2-5
d_call: -
v_call: TRBV7-9
clone_size: once
cdr3_nt: TGTGCCAGCAGCTTAGATCCTAAGACTTGGGCGCAGACCCAGTACTTC
cdr3_aa: CASSLDPKTWAQTQYF

j_call: TRBJ2-3
d_call: -
v_call: TRBV6-5
clone_size: few
cdr3_nt: TGTGCCACTCGGAGGTCCGGGGATAGCACAGATACGCAGTATTTT
cdr3_aa: CATRRSGDSTDTQYF

j_call: TRBJ1-3
d_call: -
v_call: TRBV7-8
clone_size: -
cdr3_nt: TGTGCCAGCAGCCCGACGCAGGGCCCCTCTGGAAACACCATATATTTT
cdr3_aa: CASSPTQGPSGNTIYF

j_call: TRBJ2-1
d_call: -
v_call: TRBV4-1
clone_size: once
cdr3_nt: TGCGCCAGCAGCCTAAAATTGGGGGACTTCTACAATGAGCAGTTCTTC
cdr3_aa: CASSLKLGDFYNEQFF

j_call: TRBJ2-3
d_call: -
v_call: TRBV3-1/TRBV3-2
clone_size: -
cdr3_nt: TGTGCCAGCAGCCAAGATTCGGCAGGGGGGTACACAGATACGCAGTATTTT
cdr3_aa: CASSQDSAGGYTDTQYF

j_call: TRBJ2-2
d_call: -
v_call: TRBV18
clone_size: -
cdr3_nt: TGTGCCAGCTCACCACCTTCAGTGAACACCGGGGAGCTGTTTTTT
cdr3_aa: CASSPPSVNTGELFF

j_call: TRBJ2-1
d_call: -
v_call: TRBV11-3
clone_size: -
cdr3_nt: TGTGCCAGCAGCTTAGATCAATCAGGGTCTTCCTCCTACAATGAGCAGTTCTTC
cdr3_aa: CASSLDQSGSSSYNEQFF

j_call: TRBJ2-5
d_call: TRBD2
v_call: TRBV6-5
clone_size: once
cdr3_nt: TGTGCCAGCATTACGGGGGGGCTCTCCAGAGAGACCCAGTACTTC
cdr3_aa: CASITGGLSRETQYF

j_call: TRBJ2-3
d_call: -
v_call: TRBV2
clone_size: -
cdr3_nt: TGTGCCAGCACCGTCGGGCCAAAATCAGATACGCAGTATTTT
cdr3_aa: CASTVGPKSDTQYF

j_call: TRBJ2-7
d_call: TRBD2
v_call: TRBV11-2
clone_size: -
cdr3_nt: TGTGCCAGCAGCTTAGATTTTTATATTAGACAGGGACTAGCTCCCGAGCAGTACTTC
cdr3_aa: CASSLDFYIRQGLAPEQYF

j_call: TRBJ2-7
d_call: -
v_call: TRBV15
clone_size: few
cdr3_nt: TGTGCCACCCCTTCCCCGGGCCCCTCCGAGCAGTACTTC
cdr3_aa: CATPSPGPSEQYF

j_call: TRBJ2-4
d_call: -
v_call: TRBV6-5
clone_size: -
cdr3_nt: TGTGCCAGCAGTTTTTCCGACCAGGGGAAAAACATTCAGTACTTC
cdr3_aa: CASSFSDQGKNIQYF

j_call: TRBJ1-4
d_call: -
v_call: TRBV19
clone_size: few
cdr3_nt: TGTGCCAGTAGTCTCCTCAGAGACTATGAAAAACTGTTTTTT
cdr3_aa: CASSLLRDYEKLFF

j_call: TRBJ1-2
d_call: -
v_call: TRBV6-1
clone_size: -
cdr3_nt: TGTGCCAGCAGGGAAACGCGGGCTCCGGACAGTTCTAACTATGGCTACACCTTC
cdr3_aa: CASRETRAPDSSNYGYTF

j_call: TRBJ1-3
d_call: TRBD1
v_call: TRBV19
clone_size: -
cdr3_nt: TGTGCCAGTAGTACAGGGGGCTCTGGAAACACCATATATTTT
cdr3_aa: CASSTGGSGNTIYF

j_call: TRBJ2-7
d_call: -
v_call: TRBV10-3
clone_size: -
cdr3_nt: TGTGCCATCAGTGAGACTGGCTCCTACGAGCAGTACTTC
cdr3_aa: CAISETGSYEQYF

j_call: TRBJ1-3
d_call: TRBD1
v_call: TRBV4-1
clone_size: few
cdr3_nt: TGCGCCAGCAGCCCTGAGGGGACAGGAGAAAGCTCTGGAAACACCATATATTTT
cdr3_aa: CASSPEGTGESSGNTIYF

j_call: TRBJ2-5
d_call: -
v_call: TRBV3-1/TRBV3-2
clone_size: -
cdr3_nt: TGTGCCAGCAGCCCCTGGGGTGAGACCCAGTACTTC
cdr3_aa: CASSPWGETQYF

j_call: TRBJ1-3
d_call: -
v_call: TRBV7-9
clone_size: few
cdr3_nt: TGTGCCAGCAGCTCGCCCATTGGGCAGGGGTCTGGAAACACCATATATTTT
cdr3_aa: CASSSPIGQGSGNTIYF

j_call: TRBJ2-5
d_call: TRBD2
v_call: TRBV5-4
clone_size: -
cdr3_nt: TGTGCCAGCAGCTTGTATCTAGCGGGTGAAGAGACCCAGTACTTC
cdr3_aa: CASSLYLAGEETQYF

j_call: TRBJ2-5
d_call: -
v_call: TRBV10-2
clone_size: -
cdr3_nt: TGCGCCTGTGGAGGGGGGGAGACCCAGTACTTC
cdr3_aa: CACGGGETQYF

j_call: TRBJ2-7
d_call: TRBD2
v_call: TRBV11-2
clone_size: -
cdr3_nt: TGTGCCAGCAGCCCCGAAGGCGGGAGGGGAGTGCAGTACTTC
cdr3_aa: CASSPEGGRGVQYF

j_call: TRBJ1-1
d_call: TRBD1
v_call: TRBV18
clone_size: -
cdr3_nt: TGTGCCAGCTCACCGTCCGGGACAGGGGCTGAAGCTTTCTTT
cdr3_aa: CASSPSGTGAEAFF

j_call: TRBJ2-2
d_call: -
v_call: TRBV5-4
clone_size: -
cdr3_nt: TGTGCCAGCAGCCCCCCTTCTGGGGGAGTTAACACCGGGGAGCTGTTTTTT
cdr3_aa: CASSPPSGGVNTGELFF

j_call: TRBJ2-1
d_call: TRBD2
v_call: TRBV10-3
clone_size: -
cdr3_nt: TGTGCCATCGGGGGGACCCACTACGGGGGGGTGCAAAATGAGCAGTTCTTC
cdr3_aa: CAIGGTHYGGVQNEQFF

j_call: TRBJ2-5
d_call: -
v_call: TRBV23-1
clone_size: few
cdr3_nt: TGCGCCAGCAGGCGCCCTTACGCACGGGTGCAAGAGACCCAGTACTTC
cdr3_aa: CASRRPYARVQETQYF

j_call: TRBJ1-4
d_call: -
v_call: TRBV6-5
clone_size: -
cdr3_nt: TGTGCCAGCAGTTATCAGACCCTATCAACTAATGAAAAACTGTTTTTT
cdr3_aa: CASSYQTLSTNEKLFF